This entry lists 24 T cell receptor beta chains sequenced from one sample in a study of T cells expressing NK-cell markers. TCRdb re-called the 5' RACE reads and shows each CDR3 protein once, DNA omitted. Here the sample table reports approximately 380,000 distinct CDR3 sequences. Specimen: blood T cells: a sorted CD56 or NKG2C T cell subset, CD4+ or CD8+ T cells, or bulk PBMC T cells (not recorded which). The receptor source for this set is a man between 18 and 69 years old in good health.

The genes are TRBV5-1 and TRBJ2-7; checking the TCRdb D call of TRBD1 is not possible without DNA. The CDR3 is made up of 14 amino acids. Per germline, CDR1 SGHRS and CDR2 YFSETQ. This CDR3 is CASSLPGQGNEQYF.

The rearrangement uses TRBV20-1 and TRBJ1-3; TCRdb outputs TRBD1, but without DNA this stays unchecked. Germline V gives CDR1 DFQATT, CDR2 SNEGSKA (reference sequence). This CDR3 spans 18 amino acids. CDR3 region: CSAIPSGAGVLRGNTIYF.

V is TRBV28 and J is TRBJ1-5. CDR3 size: 15 residues. Germline CDR1 reads MDHEN; CDR2 reads SYDVKM. Here the CDR3 reads CASSSRWHSNQPQHF.

The V gene is TRBV7-2, the J gene TRBJ1-1. This CDR3 has 13 residues. Germline V lookup: CDR1 SGHTA, CDR2 FQGNSA. The CDR3: CASRNQLVNQAFF.

This sequence joins TRBV27 and TRBJ2-6; TCRdb names TRBD1, which stays unverified in the absence of DNA. Germline-derived CDR1 and CDR2 are MNHEY and SMNVEV (reference sequence). The CDR3 is 17 residues long. CDR3 residues: CASSKHRGQTGANVLTF.

The CDR3 spells CASSLARGFGSTDTQYF. The chain carries TRBV7-4 and TRBJ2-3; there is no DNA to check the TCRdb D call of TRBD1. Per germline, CDR1 SGHVT and CDR2 SQSDAQ. CDR3 length: 17 residues.

This chain links TRBV4-2 with TRBJ2-7; the D gene TCRdb calls, TRBD1, cannot be checked with no DNA. This CDR3 contains 17 residues. Germline V lookup: CDR1 LGHNA, CDR2 YNFKEQ. CDR3 sequence reads: CASSQEGAGGASYEQYF.

This rearrangement joins TRBV7-2 to TRBJ2-1; lacking DNA, the TRBD1 call made by TCRdb goes unchecked. Germline lookup yields CDR1 SGHTA and CDR2 FQGNSA. CDR3 size: 12 residues. CDR3 amino acids: CASSSQNRVQFF.

The V and J genes are TRBV6-5 and TRBJ2-7. CDR3 length: 11 residues. Germline lookup yields CDR1 MNHEY and CDR2 SVGAGI. This CDR3 is CASFSSYEQYF.

This rearrangement joins TRBV7-9 to TRBJ1-1; lacking DNA, the TRBD1 call made by TCRdb goes unchecked. The CDR3 runs 13 residues. Germline CDR1 SEHNR, CDR2 FQNEAQ (reference sequence). CDR3 sequence reads: CASTRARADEAFF.

CDR3 in amino acids: CASSHAGTGRTDTQYF. The chain carries TRBV4-1 and TRBJ2-3; the TCRdb D gene call, TRBD1, has no DNA to confirm it. Per germline, CDR1 MGHRA and CDR2 YSYEKL. The CDR3 extends over 16 amino acids.

V is TRBV2 and J is TRBJ2-7; checking the TCRdb D call of TRBD2 is not possible without DNA. This CDR3 region has 13 residues. Germline V gene sequence: CDR1 SNHLY, CDR2 FYNNEI. The CDR3 is CASSEETRSQQCF. Complete variable domain (other parts from reference TRBV2 and TRBJ2-7): EPEVTQTPSHQVTQMGQEVILRCVPISNHLYFYWYRQILGQKVEFLVSFYNNEISEKSEIFDDQFSVERPDGSNFTLKIRSTKLEDSAMYFCASSEETRSQQCFGPGTRLTVT.

The J gene is TRBJ2-7, the V gene TRBV20-1; there is no DNA to check the TCRdb D call of TRBD1. This CDR3 contains 13 residues. Germline CDR1 reads DFQATT; CDR2 reads SNEGSKA (reference sequence). CDR3 amino acids: CSGRGGFAYEQYF.

The chain uses TRBV6-1 and TRBJ2-3; the D call from TCRdb, TRBD1, cannot be confirmed without DNA. In germline, CDR1 is MNHNS, CDR2 SASEGT. The CDR3 is 17 amino acids. CDR3 residues: CASSGYSGTGHTDTQYF.

J is TRBJ2-5 and V is TRBV9; checking the TCRdb D call of TRBD1 is not possible without DNA. The CDR3 extends over 15 amino acids. Germline CDR1 SGDLS, CDR2 YYNGEE. CDR3 loop: CASSLGPGQEETQYF. Combining the CDR3 with reference TRBV9 and TRBJ2-5 gives the whole variable domain DSGVTQTPKHLITATGQRVTLRCSPRSGDLSVYWYQQSLDQGLQFLIQYYNGEERAKGNILERFSAQQFPDLHSELNLSSLELGDSALYFCASSLGPGQEETQYFGPGTRLLVL.

V usage is TRBV3-1 and J usage is TRBJ2-1; TCRdb returns TRBD2, unconfirmable since there is no DNA. CDR3 length: 17 amino acids. Germline-derived CDR1 and CDR2 are LGHDT and YNNKEL (reference sequence). CDR3 loop: CASRIGPSGGRDNEQFF.

The chain has TRBV20-1 and TRBJ2-4; TCRdb gives TRBD1 as the D gene, but with no DNA this cannot be confirmed. This CDR3 region has 15 residues. From germline, CDR1 is DFQATT and CDR2 SNEGSKA (reference sequence). The CDR3 reads CSASRSVNGADIQYF.

V is TRBV6-4 and J is TRBJ2-1; TCRdb names TRBD1, which stays unverified in the absence of DNA. Germline V CDR1 and CDR2: MRHNA, SNTAGT. The CDR3 has 18 residues. CDR3: CASIADRGILITYNEQFF.

V usage is TRBV12-3 or TRBV12-4 and J usage is TRBJ2-3; TCRdb outputs TRBD2, but without DNA this stays unchecked. The CDR3 runs to 18 residues. The CDR3 reads CASSWGALAGGAMGTQYF.

Here the CDR3 reads CSVEDKSQGPFSSTRWETQYF. The chain couples TRBV29-1 to TRBJ2-5; absent DNA, TCRdb's TRBD2 call cannot be checked. The CDR3 has 21 amino acids. Per germline, CDR1 SQVTM and CDR2 ANQGSEA.

The chain uses TRBV5-1 and TRBJ2-3; TCRdb lists TRBD2, though no DNA is available to test this call. CDR3 size: 18 residues. Germline assignment: CDR1 SGHRS and CDR2 YFSETQ. CDR3 loop: CASSLTSGGLKTTDTQYF.

The chain recombines TRBV11-2 with TRBJ2-3; TCRdb proposes TRBD2, but this gene call is untestable without DNA. The length of the CDR3 is 18 residues. Germline V lookup: CDR1 SGHAT, CDR2 FQNNGV. This CDR3 reads CASSPGLAGEISTDTQYF.

The J gene is TRBJ2-3, the V gene TRBV11-1. The germline gives CDR1 SGHAT, CDR2 FQDESV (reference sequence). The CDR3 has 16 residues. The CDR3 loop reads CASSLRQVPSQGTQYF.

The J gene is TRBJ2-3, the V gene TRBV7-6; no DNA is available, so the TRBD1 call from TCRdb remains unchecked. Per the germline V gene, CDR1 is SGHVS and CDR2 is FNYEAQ. The CDR3 consists of 16 residues. This CDR3 is CASSLGAGARTDTQYF.